Shown below are 5 T cell receptor beta chains from a single sample sequenced in a study of T cells in Graves' hyperthyroidism and ophthalmopathy (dated by TCRdb to between 2019 and 2020). Libraries were constructed by multiplex PCR. Sequenced using an Illumina HiSeq 2000. TCR beta CDR3 regions were amplified from RNA transcripts. The first round of RT-PCR for the TCR CDR3 was performed with the HTBI primer set and the Qiagen OneStep RT-PCR kit. Using fastp trimming at Q25 and MiXCR clonotype assembly, TCRdb reanalyzed the public sequencing data and kept in-frame beta chains. Rows with a matching CDR3 protein are joined into one entry that keeps the most common DNA and genes. For this sample there are more than 350,000 distinct CDR3 sequences; about 18% appear just once. Of the sample, approximately 35% falls within the top ten clones. The sequencing input was blood. The receptors originated from a woman younger than 45 with Graves' hyperthyroidism that later progressed to Graves' ophthalmopathy.

The sample holds many counts of this clonotype. The V and J genes are TRBV28 and TRBJ1-1, with D possibly being TRBD1 (6 bases). Germline CDR1 reads MDHEN; CDR2 reads SYDVKM. This CDR3 is built from 16 residues. V was pared by 4 bases and J by 5 bases, with 20 bases between. The CDR3 is CASSYFPGTKETEAFF. CDR3 DNA sequence: TGTGCCAGCAGTTATTTTCCCGGGACAAAGGAAACTGAAGCTTTCTTT.

There are many counts of this clonotype. This sequence joins TRBV12-3 or TRBV12-4 and TRBJ1-1, with D uncertain. V lost 3 bases and J 5 bases, leaving 4 bases between the germline ends. The CDR3 contains 11 residues. The CDR3 nucleotides read TGTGCCAGCAGTTTCGAGACTGAAGCTTTCTTT. This codes for CASSFETEAFF.

This clonotype has ten or more counts. The V gene is TRBV28, the J gene TRBJ1-3, with D unclear. Germline loops: CDR1 MDHEN, CDR2 SYDVKM. The CDR3 has 14 residues. Deletions cut 7 bases from V and 1 base from J, with 11 bases between. In DNA, the CDR3 is TGTGCCAGCACCTTCGAGGATTCTGGAAACACCATATATTTT. Translating it yields CASTFEDSGNTIYF. Full variable domain (missing parts from reference TRBV28 and TRBJ1-3): DVKVTQSSRYLVKRTGEKVFLECVQDMDHENMFWYRQDPGLGLRLIYFSYDVKMKEKGDIPEGYSVSREKKERFSLILESASTNQTSMYLCASTFEDSGNTIYFGEGSWLTVV.

On this clonotype: A single base separates this from a much larger clone, so it may be a read error. The CDR3 DNA reads TGTGCCAGCAGTTCATCCATGGGTTTGAACACTGAAGCTTTCTTT. Protein product: CASSSSMGLNTEAFF. This sequence joins TRBV27 and TRBJ1-1, with D hard to call. Germline V lookup: CDR1 MNHEY, CDR2 SMNVEV (reference sequence). Trimming cost V 4 bases and J 0 bases, with 12 bases left between them. This CDR3 has 15 amino acids.

This clonotype was observed at least ten times. The chain couples TRBV9 to TRBJ2-2; TRBD2 matches at 7 bases. Germline V gene lookup returns CDR1 SGDLS and CDR2 YYNGEE. The junction had 9 bases not matched to a gene; V was cut back by 0 bases and J by 4 bases. The CDR3 has 17 residues. The CDR3 region is CASSVGHGGSRTGELFF. The CDR3 nucleotides are TGTGCCAGCAGCGTAGGTCATGGCGGGAGCCGCACCGGGGAGCTGTTTTTT.